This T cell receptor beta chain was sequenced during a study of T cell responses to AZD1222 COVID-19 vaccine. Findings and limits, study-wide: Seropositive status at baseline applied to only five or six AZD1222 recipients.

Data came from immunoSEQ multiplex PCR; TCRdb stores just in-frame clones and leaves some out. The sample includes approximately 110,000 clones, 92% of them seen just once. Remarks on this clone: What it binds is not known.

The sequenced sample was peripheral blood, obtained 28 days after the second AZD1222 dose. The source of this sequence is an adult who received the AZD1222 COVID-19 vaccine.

The CDR3 region is CASSLHPGQGYEQYF. CDR3 DNA sequence: TGTGCCAGCAGTTTGCACCCGGGACAGGGGTACGAGCAGTACTTC. The genes are TRBV28 and TRBJ2-7; TRBD1 matches at 10 bases. The CDR3 length is 15 residues. The J segment lost 4 bases and the V segment lost 3 bases, leaving 6 bases of the junction unmatched. Germline V gene sequence: CDR1 MDHEN, CDR2 SYDVKM. Based on the CDR3 plus reference TRBV28 and TRBJ2-7, the full variable domain is DVKVTQSSRYLVKRTGEKVFLECVQDMDHENMFWYRQDPGLGLRLIYFSYDVKMKEKGDIPEGYSVSREKKERFSLILESASTNQTSMYLCASSLHPGQGYEQYFGPGTRLTVT.